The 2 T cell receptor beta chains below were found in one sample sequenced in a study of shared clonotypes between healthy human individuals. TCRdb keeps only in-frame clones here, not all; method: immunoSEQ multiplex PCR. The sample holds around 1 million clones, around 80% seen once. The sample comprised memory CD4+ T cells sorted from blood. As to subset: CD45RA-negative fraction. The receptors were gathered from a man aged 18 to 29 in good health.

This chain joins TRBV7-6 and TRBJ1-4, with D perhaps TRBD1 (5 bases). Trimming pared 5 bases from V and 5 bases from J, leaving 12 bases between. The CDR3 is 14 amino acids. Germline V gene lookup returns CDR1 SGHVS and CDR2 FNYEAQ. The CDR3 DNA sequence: TGTGCCAGCAGCCCTGGGGGGGGAAATGAAAAACTGTTTTTT. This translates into CASSPGGGNEKLFF. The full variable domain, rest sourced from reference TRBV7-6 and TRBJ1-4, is GAGVSQSPRYKVTKRGQDVALRCDPISGHVSLYWYRQALGQGPEFLTYFNYEAQQDKSGLPNDRFSAERPEGSISTLTIQRTEQRDSAMYRCASSPGGGNEKLFFGSGTQLSVL.

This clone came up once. The CDR3 region is CASSQDPSTDTQYF. The CDR3 DNA reads as TGCGCCAGCAGCCAAGACCCTAGCACAGATACGCAGTATTTT. V usage is TRBV4-1 and J usage is TRBJ2-3; D remains ambiguous. Trimming cost V 0 bases and J 0 bases, with 4 bases left between them. The germline V gene encodes CDR1 MGHRA and CDR2 YSYEKL. This CDR3 contains 14 residues.